This TCR beta chain was sequenced for a study of EBV T-cell therapy then PD-1 blockade in nasopharyngeal carcinoma. Treatment of the sample: AdE1-LMPpoly-expanded autologous EBV-specific T-cell therapy followed by anti-PD-1 nivolumab. For this clone: The antigen remains undetermined.

Trimming took 0 bases from V and 2 from J; bases not matched to a gene: 4. Germline values: CDR1 LGHNA, CDR2 YSLEER. This CDR3 has 17 amino acids. Assay used: immunoSEQ multiplex PCR; TCRdb lists only in-frame clones, some missing. The sample has 20,000 to 25,000 clones, approximately 80% seen once. Sequenced here: CD8+ T cells from blood, sampled at day -245 from a patient whose treatment included autologous EBV-specific T cells and nivolumab. V is TRBV4-3 and J is TRBJ2-3, with 11 nucleotides matching TRBD2. The clonotype was recovered from a man in his forties or fifties with nasopharyngeal carcinoma. This CDR3 is CASSQEPSGGFTDTQYF. Written as DNA, the CDR3 is TGCGCCAGCAGCCAAGAACCTAGCGGGGGGTTCACAGATACGCAGTATTTT.